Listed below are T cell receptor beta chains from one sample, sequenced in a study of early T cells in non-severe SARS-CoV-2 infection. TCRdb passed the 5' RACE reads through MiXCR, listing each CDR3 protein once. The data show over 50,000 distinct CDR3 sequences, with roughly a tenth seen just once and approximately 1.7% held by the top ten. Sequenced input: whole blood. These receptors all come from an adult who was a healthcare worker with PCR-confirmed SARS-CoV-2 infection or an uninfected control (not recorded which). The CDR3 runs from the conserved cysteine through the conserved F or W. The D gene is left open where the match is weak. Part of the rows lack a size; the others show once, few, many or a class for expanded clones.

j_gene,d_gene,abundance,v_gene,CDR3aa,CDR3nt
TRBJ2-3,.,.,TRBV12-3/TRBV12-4,CASSFPFTDTQYF,TGTGCCAGCAGTTTCCCCTTCACAGATACGCAGTATTTT
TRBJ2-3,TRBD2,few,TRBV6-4,CATSPASGGTDTQYF,TGTGCCACCAGCCCCGCTAGCGGGGGAACAGATACGCAGTATTTT
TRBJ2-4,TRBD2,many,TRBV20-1,CSARDSGGQNIQYF,TGCAGTGCTAGGGATAGCGGGGGGCAAAACATTCAGTACTTC
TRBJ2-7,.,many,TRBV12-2,CASRFCGAGMRYEQYF,TGTGCAAGTCGCTTTTGTGGGGCAGGGATGCGCTACGAGCAGTACTTC
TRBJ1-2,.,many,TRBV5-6,CASSLRDGYGYTF,TGTGCCAGCAGCCTCCGGGACGGCTATGGCTACACCTTC
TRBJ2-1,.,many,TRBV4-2,CASSQDRAGYEQFF,TGTGCCAGCAGCCAAGATAGGGCTGGCTATGAGCAGTTCTTC
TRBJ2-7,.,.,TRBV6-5,CASRAGGSLGAYEQYF,TGTGCCAGCAGGGCAGGGGGGAGTCTAGGCGCCTACGAGCAGTACTTC
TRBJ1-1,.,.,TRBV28,CASSLDRTTKARQAFF,TGTGCCAGCAGTTTAGACCGGACTACGAAGGCACGGCAAGCTTTCTTT
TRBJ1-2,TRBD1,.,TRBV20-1,CSARDSTGLNGYTF,TGCAGTGCTAGAGACTCGACAGGGCTCAATGGCTACACCTTC
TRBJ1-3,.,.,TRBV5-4,CASSFYAGHSGNTIYF,TGTGCCAGCAGCTTCTACGCAGGCCACTCTGGAAACACCATATATTTT
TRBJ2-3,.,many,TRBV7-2,CASSNTGPSTDTQYF,TGTGCCAGCAGCAACACAGGACCTAGCACAGATACGCAGTATTTT
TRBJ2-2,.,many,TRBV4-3,CASSPRFAGELFF,TGCGCCAGCAGCCCCAGATTTGCGGGGGAGCTGTTTTTT
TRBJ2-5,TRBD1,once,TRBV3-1,CASSTGPGETQYF,TGTGCCAGCTCGACAGGGCCCGGAGAGACCCAGTACTTC
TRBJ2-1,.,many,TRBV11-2,CASSLDTSRDEQFF,TGTGCCAGCAGCTTAGACACTAGCCGGGATGAGCAGTTCTTC
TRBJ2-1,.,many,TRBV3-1,CASSRNPGGPDEQFF,TGTGCCAGCAGCCGTAACCCGGGGGGCCCGGATGAGCAGTTCTTC
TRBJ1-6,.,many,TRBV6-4,CASSDAAANSPLHF,TGTGCCAGCAGTGACGCGGCAGCCAATTCACCCCTCCACTTT
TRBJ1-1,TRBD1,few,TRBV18,CASSPRQGLMNTEAFF,TGTGCCAGCTCACCTCGACAGGGTCTGATGAACACTGAAGCTTTCTTT
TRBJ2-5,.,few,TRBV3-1,CASSQEARSWALGTQYF,TGTGCCAGCAGCCAAGAGGCAAGGTCTTGGGCTCTGGGGACCCAGTACTTC
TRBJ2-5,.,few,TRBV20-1,CSAWGHSKETQYF,TGCAGTGCTTGGGGGCACTCCAAAGAGACCCAGTACTTC
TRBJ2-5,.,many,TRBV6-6,CASSYVAAGETQYF,TGTGCCAGCAGTTACGTCGCGGCTGGAGAGACCCAGTACTTC
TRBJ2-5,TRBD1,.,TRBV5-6,CASSLGQGAKETQYF,TGTGCCAGCAGCCTAGGACAGGGGGCTAAAGAGACCCAGTACTTC
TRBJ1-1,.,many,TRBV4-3,CASSQDEEGTEAFF,TGCGCCAGCAGCCAAGATGAAGAGGGAACTGAAGCTTTCTTT
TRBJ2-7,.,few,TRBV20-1,CSASRADYEQYF,TGCAGTGCTAGTCGGGCAGACTACGAGCAGTACTTC
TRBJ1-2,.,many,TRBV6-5,CASSANNYGYTF,TGTGCCAGCAGTGCAAATAACTATGGCTACACCTTC
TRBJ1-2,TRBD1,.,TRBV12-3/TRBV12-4,CASRRTGGAGNYGYTF,TGTGCCAGCAGAAGGACAGGGGGCGCCGGTAACTATGGCTACACCTTC
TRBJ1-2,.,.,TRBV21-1,CASSNVREGQTKNYGYTF,TGTGCCAGCAGCAATGTGAGGGAAGGACAGACGAAAAACTATGGCTACACCTTC
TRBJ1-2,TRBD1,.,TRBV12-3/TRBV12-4,CASSLAGGGGYTF,TGTGCCAGCAGTTTGGCAGGGGGCGGCGGCTACACCTTC
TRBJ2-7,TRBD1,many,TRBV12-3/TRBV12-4,CASNRGTYEQYF,TGTGCCAGCAACAGGGGAACCTACGAGCAGTACTTC
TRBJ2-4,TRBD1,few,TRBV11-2,CASSLDIVTGVQYF,TGTGCCAGCAGCTTAGATATTGTAACAGGGGTTCAGTACTTC
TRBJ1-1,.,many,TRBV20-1,CSARDSDRSNTEAFF,TGCAGTGCTAGAGATTCGGACAGATCGAACACTGAAGCTTTCTTT
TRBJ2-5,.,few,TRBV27,CASSFFATPGETQYF,TGTGCCAGCAGTTTTTTTGCGACTCCAGGGGAGACCCAGTACTTC
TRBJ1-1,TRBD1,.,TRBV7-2,CASSFGTGLLYTEAFF,TGTGCCAGCAGCTTTGGGACAGGCCTTCTTTACACTGAAGCTTTCTTT
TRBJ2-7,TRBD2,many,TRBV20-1,CSARDGTSGYEQYF,TGCAGTGCTAGGGACGGGACTAGCGGCTACGAGCAGTACTTC
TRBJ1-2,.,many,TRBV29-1,CSVPVDGYTF,TGCAGCGTTCCGGTCGATGGCTACACCTTC
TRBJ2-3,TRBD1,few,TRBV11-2,CASSLGQGATDTQYF,TGTGCCAGCAGCTTGGGGCAGGGGGCCACAGATACGCAGTATTTT
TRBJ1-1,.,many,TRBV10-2,CASIGGNTEAFF,TGCGCCAGCATCGGGGGGAACACTGAAGCTTTCTTT
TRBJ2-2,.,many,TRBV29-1,CSVSRTDTGELFF,TGCAGCGTCAGCAGGACAGACACCGGGGAGCTGTTTTTT
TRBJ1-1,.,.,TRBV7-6,CASTQLGRPADLMNTEAFF,TGTGCCAGCACCCAACTGGGCAGGCCGGCCGACCTTATGAACACTGAAGCTTTCTTT
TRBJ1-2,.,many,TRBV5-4,CASSLDGVGGQGYTF,TGTGCCAGCAGCTTGGACGGGGTTGGGGGCCAGGGCTACACCTTC
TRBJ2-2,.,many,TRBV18,CASSFGQLNTGELFF,TGTGCCAGCTCGTTTGGACAGTTAAACACCGGGGAGCTGTTTTTT
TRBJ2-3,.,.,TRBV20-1,CSASPSPGDTQYF,TGCAGTGCTTCCCCCTCGCCGGGGGATACGCAGTATTTT
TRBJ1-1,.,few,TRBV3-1,CASSSLTNLNTEAFF,TGTGCCAGCAGCTCCCTTACAAACCTGAACACTGAAGCTTTCTTT
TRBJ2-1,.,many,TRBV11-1,CASSSRDVTYNEQFF,TGTGCCAGCAGCTCCCGGGACGTAACCTACAATGAGCAGTTCTTC
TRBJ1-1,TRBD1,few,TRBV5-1,CASSRGTENTEAFF,TGCGCCAGCAGCCGGGGGACAGAGAACACTGAAGCTTTCTTT
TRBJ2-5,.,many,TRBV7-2,CASSLRHSGAETQYF,TGTGCCAGCAGCTTGAGACACTCCGGGGCTGAGACCCAGTACTTC
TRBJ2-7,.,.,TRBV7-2,CASSSGFYEQYF,TGTGCCAGCAGCTCGGGGTTCTACGAGCAGTACTTC
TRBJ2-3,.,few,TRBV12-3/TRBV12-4,CASRLRGPSTDTQYF,TGTGCCAGCAGATTACGAGGGCCGAGCACAGATACGCAGTATTTT
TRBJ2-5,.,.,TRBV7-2,CASSLAGQGETQYF,TGTGCCAGCAGCTTAGCAGGTCAGGGAGAGACCCAGTACTTC
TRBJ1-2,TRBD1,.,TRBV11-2,CASSSNRGANYGYTF,TGTGCCAGCAGCTCGAACAGGGGAGCTAACTATGGCTACACCTTC
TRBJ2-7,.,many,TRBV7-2,CASSLYFYEQYF,TGTGCCAGCAGCTTATATTTCTACGAGCAGTACTTC
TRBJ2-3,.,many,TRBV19,CASSMRETDTQYF,TGTGCCAGTAGTATGAGAGAGACAGATACGCAGTATTTT
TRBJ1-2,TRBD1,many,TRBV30,CAWSVDRGNYGYTF,TGTGCCTGGAGTGTGGACAGGGGGAACTATGGCTACACCTTC
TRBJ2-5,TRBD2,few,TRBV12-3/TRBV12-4,CASSTARVAGGLETQYF,TGTGCCAGCAGTACGGCCCGGGTAGCGGGGGGTTTGGAGACCCAGTACTTC
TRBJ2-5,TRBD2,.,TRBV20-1,CSASLRGGGETQYF,TGCAGTGCTAGCCTTCGGGGGGGAGGAGAGACCCAGTACTTC
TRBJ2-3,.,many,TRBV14,CASSQGRTDTQYF,TGTGCCAGCAGCCAGGGGAGGACAGATACGCAGTATTTT
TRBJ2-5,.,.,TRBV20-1,CSASSNFGETQYF,TGCAGTGCTAGCTCGAATTTCGGGGAGACCCAGTACTTC
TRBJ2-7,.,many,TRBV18,CASSPGPLVVYEQYF,TGTGCCAGCTCACCAGGACCCTTGGTTGTCTACGAGCAGTACTTC
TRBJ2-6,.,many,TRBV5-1,CASSGGSVGGANVLTF,TGCGCCAGCAGCGGTGGCTCTGTTGGTGGTGCCAACGTCCTGACTTTC
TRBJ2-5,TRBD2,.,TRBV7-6,CASSLGGGATQETQYF,TGTGCCAGCAGCTTAGGCGGGGGAGCCACCCAAGAGACCCAGTACTTC
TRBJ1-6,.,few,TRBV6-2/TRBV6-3,CASSYLASGDSPLHF,TGTGCCAGCAGTTACCTCGCCTCGGGGGATTCACCCCTCCACTTT